Given below is one T cell receptor (beta chain) in context. In the study's own analysis: For nucleated cells, counts were estimated from reference gene primer amplification. Some clones are missing from TCRdb's copy, which holds only in-frame ones; the method was immunoSEQ multiplex PCR. V and J calls and clone size are those listed in that table; D and trimming were worked out from the DNA. The repertoire holds about 120,000 clones, approximately 80% seen once, with 7.9% in the top ten. These data belong to a study of blood T cell repertoires in COVID-19. Turning to the study itself: Samples of COVID-19 (acute and convalescent) were obtained from the United States, Italy and Spain. From T cells, B-cell-depleted T cells, or PBMCs came the material, which was cDNA or gDNA.

Sequencing used peripheral blood. The clonotype comes from a human donor in a cohort sampled during active COVID-19.

CDR3 DNA: TGTGCCAGCAGCCAAGATGAGAGGGAGACCCAGTACTTC. Amino acid sequence: CASSQDERETQYF. The chain carries TRBV4-2 and TRBJ2-5, with D hard to call. The V gene lost 0 bases and the J gene lost 5 bases, with 7 bases spanning the gap. The CDR3 is made up of 13 amino acids. Germline-derived CDR1 and CDR2 are LGHNA and YNFKEQ.